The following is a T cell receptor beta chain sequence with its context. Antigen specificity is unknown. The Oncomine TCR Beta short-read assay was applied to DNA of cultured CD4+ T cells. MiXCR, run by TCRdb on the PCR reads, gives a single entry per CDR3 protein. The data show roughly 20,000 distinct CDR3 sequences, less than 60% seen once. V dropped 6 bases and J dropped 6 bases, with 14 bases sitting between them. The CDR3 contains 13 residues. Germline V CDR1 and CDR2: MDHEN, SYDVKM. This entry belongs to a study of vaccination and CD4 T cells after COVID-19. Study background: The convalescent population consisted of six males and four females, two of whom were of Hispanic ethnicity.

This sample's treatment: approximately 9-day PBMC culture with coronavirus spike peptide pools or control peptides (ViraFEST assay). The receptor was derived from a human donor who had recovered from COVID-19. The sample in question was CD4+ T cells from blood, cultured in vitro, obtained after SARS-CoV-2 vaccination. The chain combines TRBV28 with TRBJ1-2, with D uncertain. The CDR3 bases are TGTGCCAGCAGGGCCGGGGTGGTACATGGCTACACCTTC. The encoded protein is CASRAGVVHGYTF.